This entry lists 31 T cell receptor beta chains sequenced from one sample in a study of healthy donors' naive CD4 and CD8 T cells. A linear amplification protocol produced the TCR libraries from approximately 460 ng of total RNA. TCRdb passed the reads through MiXCR, listing each CDR3 protein once. This sample carries around 200,000 distinct CDR3 sequences, under 85% of them seen once, and the ten largest clones take roughly 2.4%. Sequencing was carried out using naive CD4+ and CD8+ T cells sorted from blood, pooled from several donors. The receptors here all came from a pool of human donors in good health; the sample pools cells from several healthy donors.

The chain couples TRBV29-1 to TRBJ2-7; a weak D match, TRBD1 (6 bases). The germline V gene encodes CDR1 SQVTM and CDR2 ANQGSEA. The CDR3 consists of 13 residues. Trimming pared 6 bases from V and 4 bases from J, leaving 16 bases between. DNA of the CDR3: TGCAGCGTAGTCGAGATAAGGGGGTACGAGCAGTACTTC. This sequence encodes CSVVEIRGYEQYF.

V gene TRBV27 combines with J gene TRBJ2-5, with 11 bases that match TRBD2. This CDR3 has 16 residues. Germline V CDR1 and CDR2: MNHEY, SMNVEV (reference sequence). Germline trimming cut 6 bases from V and 2 bases from J; bases unmatched to any gene: 8. For the CDR3, the DNA is TGTGCCAGCAGGGACGGACTAGCGGGTTTACAAGAGACCCAGTACTTC. Protein product: CASRDGLAGLQETQYF.

This chain links TRBV6-5 with TRBJ1-2, with a tentative D call TRBD1 (6 bases). Between the trimmed V and J ends, which lost 6 bases and 1 base, there was a span of 15 bases. Germline V gives CDR1 MNHEY, CDR2 SVGAGI. This CDR3 contains 15 residues. The CDR3 region is CASRTGTPNNYGYTF. In DNA, the CDR3 is TGTGCCAGCAGGACCGGGACACCGAATAACTATGGCTACACCTTC.

This clonotype has just a few counts. The CDR3 reads CASSPGTRTTGELFF. CDR3 DNA: TGTGCCAGCAGTCCCGGGACAAGAACCACCGGGGAGCTGTTTTTT. The chain recombines TRBV6-6 with TRBJ2-2; D is perhaps TRBD1 (6 bases). CDR3 length equals 15 residues. Germline V CDR1 and CDR2: MNHNY, SVGAGI (reference sequence). The V and J ends lost 5 bases and 4 bases respectively, with 14 bases between them.

This clonotype was seen only once. The rearrangement links TRBV20-1 to TRBJ2-7, with a tentative D call TRBD2 (5 bases). The V gene's germline CDR1 is DFQATT and CDR2 SNEGSKA (reference sequence). The CDR3 sequence is 15 residues long. V was cut by 0 bases and J by 3 bases, with 15 bases left in between. DNA for the CDR3: TGCAGTGCTAGAGAGATGAGCGGTACAAGCTACGAGCAGTACTTC. Residues: CSAREMSGTSYEQYF.

The chain combines TRBV5-5 with TRBJ1-1; no definite D call. V was clipped by 4 bases and J by 3 bases, with 13 bases between them. The CDR3 extends over 14 amino acids. CDR1 is SGHKS, CDR2 YYEKEE, per germline (reference sequence). This CDR3 reads CASSLGSSYTEAFF. The CDR3 DNA follows: TGTGCCAGCAGCCTAGGGAGTTCTTACACTGAAGCTTTCTTT. Full variable domain (rest looked up from reference TRBV5-5 and TRBJ1-1): DAGVTQSPTHLIKTRGQQVTLRCSPISGHKSVSWYQQVLGQGPQFIFQYYEKEERGRGNFPDRFSARQFPNYSSELNVNALLLGDSALYLCASSLGSSYTEAFFGQGTRLTVV.

This clonotype turned up a few times. The chain recombines TRBV29-1 with TRBJ2-3, with 9 nucleotides matching TRBD1. The trim removed 7 bases at V and 3 bases at J, leaving 8 bases unmatched. CDR1 SQVTM and CDR2 ANQGSEA come from the germline V gene. The CDR3 is made up of 14 amino acids. The CDR3 DNA reads as TGCAGCGGGAGACAGGGGGTAACGACAGATACGCAGTATTTT. Translating gives CSGRQGVTTDTQYF.

The rearrangement joins TRBV4-1 to TRBJ2-1; TRBD2 matches 11 bases. The germline V gene has CDR1 MGHRA and CDR2 YSYEKL. The CDR3 runs to 15 residues. The V segment lost 4 bases and the J segment 4 bases; nucleotides outside the gene matches: 3. CDR3 nucleotides: TGCGCCAGCAGCCCGGGACTAGCGGAGTACAATGAGCAGTTCTTC. Translated: CASSPGLAEYNEQFF.

The V and J genes are TRBV27 and TRBJ1-2, with D hard to call. Germline V CDR1 and CDR2: MNHEY, SMNVEV (reference sequence). Between the trimmed V and J ends, which lost 6 bases and 2 bases, there was a span of 10 bases. The CDR3 is 13 residues long. The chain's CDR3 is CASREGRNYGYTF. CDR3 sequence (DNA): TGTGCCAGCAGAGAGGGAAGGAACTATGGCTACACCTTC.

The chain joins TRBV19 to TRBJ2-3; D ambiguous. Per germline, CDR1 LNHDA and CDR2 SQIVND (reference sequence). Deletions cut 1 base from V and 8 bases from J, with 4 bases between. This CDR3 region has 11 residues. CDR3 protein: CASSIAGTQYF. The CDR3 DNA reads TGTGCCAGTAGTATAGCTGGTACGCAGTATTTT.

The chain joins TRBV19 to TRBJ2-3, with 8 bases aligning to TRBD1. The germline V gene encodes CDR1 LNHDA and CDR2 SQIVND (reference sequence). The length of the CDR3 is 14 residues. V shed 6 bases, J shed 1 base, and the junction held 3 bases outside the gene matches. The CDR3 DNA sequence: TGTGCCAGTAGAGAGACAGGGGGCACAGATACGCAGTATTTT. Translation gives CASRETGGTDTQYF.

The J gene is TRBJ1-3, the V gene TRBV6-1; the match to TRBD1 covers 7 bases. The CDR3 is 14 residues long. Germline V gene data show CDR1 as MNHNS and CDR2 as SASEGT. Trimming took 5 bases from V and 2 from J; bases not matched to a gene: 3. The CDR3 is CASSLDRAGNTIYF. The CDR3 bases are TGTGCCAGCAGTCTCGACAGGGCTGGAAACACCATATATTTT.

This clonotype was detected a few times. The V and J genes are TRBV29-1 and TRBJ2-1, with D tentatively TRBD2 (6 bases). Germline V gene lookup returns CDR1 SQVTM and CDR2 ANQGSEA. The CDR3 runs 17 residues. The CDR3 nucleotides are TGCGCCGTCCTAGCGAGAGTGACCCCCCTGCCTTACAATGAGCAGTTCTTC. Encoded protein: CAVLARVTPLPYNEQFF.

This sequence joins TRBV2 and TRBJ2-1; 14 bases are shared with TRBD2. This CDR3 comprises 17 residues. The germline CDR1 and CDR2 sequences are SNHLY and FYNNEI. With V trimmed by 4 bases and J by 8 bases, 10 bases remained unmatched. CDR3 residues: CASSVAGTSGSRDEQFF. CDR3 DNA: TGTGCCAGCAGTGTGGCCGGGACTAGCGGGAGTCGGGATGAGCAGTTCTTC.

Written as DNA, the CDR3 is TGTGCCAGCAGTCTTCTTGGGACAGGGATTTTGGACACTGAAGCTTTCTTT. Its protein is CASSLLGTGILDTEAFF. This chain joins TRBV6-5 and TRBJ1-1; TRBD1 agrees at 9 bases. The germline CDR1 and CDR2 sequences are MNHEY and SVGAGI. The CDR3 runs to 17 residues. V lost 5 bases, J lost 3 bases, and 13 bases stayed unmatched.

The chain couples TRBV5-6 to TRBJ1-5, with 7 bases fitting TRBD1. V trimming: 3 bases; J trimming: 0 bases; junction bases outside the gene matches: 3. From germline, CDR1 is SGHDT and CDR2 YYEEEE. CDR3 length: 15 residues. The CDR3 is CASSSGQYSNQPQHF. The CDR3 DNA is TGTGCCAGCAGCTCGGGACAGTATAGCAATCAGCCCCAGCATTTT. Using reference TRBV5-6 and TRBJ1-5 for the parts outside the CDR3, the full variable domain is DAGVTQSPTHLIKTRGQQVTLRCSPKSGHDTVSWYQQALGQGPQFIFQYYEEEERQRGNFPDRFSGHQFPNYSSELNVNALLLGDSALYLCASSSGQYSNQPQHFGDGTRLSIL.

The chain uses TRBV6-5 and TRBJ1-3, with a tentative D call TRBD1 (5 bases). Per germline, CDR1 MNHEY and CDR2 SVGAGI. The CDR3 sequence is 14 residues long. Trimming removed 6 bases from V and 0 bases from J, with 9 bases in between. The CDR3 DNA follows: TGTGCCAGCAGGACAGCCCTCTCTGGAAACACCATATATTTT. Amino acid sequence: CASRTALSGNTIYF.

The chain is built from TRBV12-3 or TRBV12-4 and TRBJ1-5; possible D gene TRBD1, 5 bases. Trimming removed 6 bases from V and 6 bases from J, with 15 bases in between. This CDR3 is built from 14 residues. The CDR3 nucleotides are TGTGCCAGCAGGACGGGGCCAGGTGCTCAGCCCCAGCATTTT. This translates into CASRTGPGAQPQHF.

The chain couples TRBV2 to TRBJ1-1; possible D gene TRBD1, 6 bases. V was pared by 8 bases and J by 1 base, with 14 bases between. CDR1 and CDR2 from the germline V gene are SNHLY and FYNNEI. The length of the CDR3 is 14 residues. CDR3 bases: TGTGCCAGCCCTGGGGGGACATGGAACACTGAAGCTTTCTTT. Translating gives CASPGGTWNTEAFF.

V gene TRBV29-1 combines with J gene TRBJ2-7, with D hard to call. CDR3 length: 12 residues. The germline V gene encodes CDR1 SQVTM and CDR2 ANQGSEA. Trimming removed 6 bases from V and 3 bases from J, with 12 bases in between. The CDR3 nucleotides read TGCAGCGTAATAGTGCCCAGCTACGAGCAGTACTTC. It encodes CSVIVPSYEQYF.

The V call is TRBV4-2, the J call TRBJ2-1, with 11 nucleotides matching TRBD2. CDR3 length: 18 amino acids. After removal of 1 base from V and 5 bases from J, the junction contained 10 bases not matched to a gene. Germline assignment: CDR1 LGHNA and CDR2 YNFKEQ. CDR3 DNA sequence: TGTGCCAGCAGCCAAGCCGGGACTAGCGGTCGGTTGAACAATGAGCAGTTCTTC. Protein: CASSQAGTSGRLNNEQFF.

The sample holds a few counts of this clonotype. The chain joins TRBV6-1 to TRBJ1-5; D unclear. This CDR3 is 13 amino acids long. V gave up 7 bases and J gave up 0 bases, with 7 bases separating them. Germline V gene lookup returns CDR1 MNHNS and CDR2 SASEGT. The CDR3 here is CASTSNSNQPQHF. In DNA, the CDR3 is TGTGCCAGCACATCGAATAGCAATCAGCCCCAGCATTTT.

The chain carries TRBV30 and TRBJ2-7, with a possible D match to TRBD1 (5 bases). CDR1 is GTSNPN, CDR2 SVGIG, per germline (reference sequence). CDR3 size: 14 residues. V was cut by 5 bases and J by 0 bases, with 14 bases left in between. The CDR3 DNA sequence: TGTGCCTGGGGTGCCGCCGACAGCTCCTACGAGCAGTACTTC. Translation gives CAWGAADSSYEQYF. The full variable domain, its missing parts supplied by reference TRBV30 and TRBJ2-7, is SQTIHQWPATLVQPVGSPLSLECTVEGTSNPNLYWYRQAAGRGLQLLFYSVGIGQISSEVPQNLSASRPQDRQFILSSKKLLLSDSGFYLCAWGAADSSYEQYFGPGTRLTVT.

The chain links TRBV24-1 to TRBJ2-1; 7 bases map to TRBD2. The CDR3 has 14 residues. V shed 4 bases, J shed 9 bases, and the junction held 8 bases outside the gene matches. CDR1 is KGHDR and CDR2 is SFDVKD in the germline V gene. The CDR3 here is CATSEAGAMGEQFF. CDR3 nucleotides: TGTGCCACCAGTGAGGCGGGAGCCATGGGTGAGCAGTTCTTC.

V usage is TRBV20-1 and J usage is TRBJ2-5; perhaps TRBD2 as D (5 bases). Per germline, CDR1 DFQATT and CDR2 SNEGSKA (reference sequence). The CDR3 contains 14 residues. V was shortened by 0 bases and J by 5 bases, with 13 bases between the two germline ends. CDR3 loop: CSARDRTGLETQYF. The CDR3 DNA reads as TGCAGTGCTAGAGACCGGACTGGTCTGGAGACCCAGTACTTC.

Only a few counts were recorded for this clonotype. This sequence joins TRBV29-1 and TRBJ2-1; TRBD2 matches at 11 bases. J was trimmed by 0 bases and V by 3 bases; bases with no gene match: 13. The CDR3 spans 19 residues. From germline, CDR1 is SQVTM and CDR2 ANQGSEA. The CDR3 nucleotides are TGCAGCGTTGATGGCTCTAGCGGGAGGTTTGGGAGCTCCTACAATGAGCAGTTCTTC. Encoded protein: CSVDGSSGRFGSSYNEQFF.

This clonotype came up once. CDR3 nucleotide sequence: TGTGCCAGCAGACCGAATTCAGGGTACCAAGAGACCCAGTACTTC. Amino acid sequence: CASRPNSGYQETQYF. The chain couples TRBV6-5 to TRBJ2-5, with a weak D call TRBD1 (5 bases). The V end was cut by 6 bases, the J end by 0 bases, with 14 bases between. This CDR3 region has 15 residues. Germline lookup yields CDR1 MNHEY and CDR2 SVGAGI.

The chain combines TRBV27 with TRBJ1-5; D is undetermined. The CDR3 is 13 residues long. V was cut by 4 bases and J by 0 bases, with 4 bases left in between. Per the germline V gene, CDR1 is MNHEY and CDR2 is SMNVEV (reference sequence). The CDR3 sequence is CASSWGSNQPQHF. The CDR3 DNA sequence: TGTGCCAGCAGTTGGGGTAGCAATCAGCCCCAGCATTTT.

This chain joins TRBV29-1 and TRBJ2-7; possible D gene TRBD1, 6 bases. The CDR3 is 12 amino acids. Per germline, CDR1 SQVTM and CDR2 ANQGSEA. Trimming removed 4 bases at V and 6 bases at J, with 13 bases between. The CDR3 DNA reads TGCAGCGTTGTAGAGGGGGTGAGCGAGCAGTACTTC. It is translated as CSVVEGVSEQYF.

The V and J genes are TRBV2 and TRBJ2-1; no definite D call. CDR1 and CDR2 (germline): SNHLY, FYNNEI. The CDR3 covers 13 residues. V was pared by 4 bases and J by 3 bases, with 7 bases between. The CDR3 DNA reads as TGTGCCAGCAGTGCGTACGGCTACAATGAGCAGTTCTTC. This codes for CASSAYGYNEQFF.

The J gene is TRBJ2-3, the V gene TRBV19; D is undetermined. The V gene lost 5 bases and the J gene lost 3 bases, with 9 bases spanning the gap. This CDR3 is 13 amino acids long. Germline CDR1 reads LNHDA; CDR2 reads SQIVND (reference sequence). The chain's CDR3 is CASSVAGTDTQYF. The CDR3 DNA reads as TGTGCCAGTAGTGTGGCCGGTACAGATACGCAGTATTTT.